A selection of T cell receptor beta chains follows, all from one sample in a study of cytomegalovirus exposure and HLA in healthy donors. Profiling relied on immunoSEQ multiplex PCR, and the TCRdb table lists in-frame clones only, not all of them. The table has roughly 200,000 clones, roughly nine tenths seen once. The sequenced material came from PBMCs. These receptors were collected from a man aged 30 to 45 in good health and CMV-seropositive. CDR3s include the opening cysteine and the closing phenylalanine or tryptophan. Each record gives: J gene, V gene, clone size, CDR3 length, D gene, CDR3 DNA, CDR3 protein. D genes are given only for firm matches. Only some rows state a clone size, as once, few, many or a class for expanded clones.

TRBJ2-7	TRBV4-1	once	16	NA	TGCGCCAGCAGCCAGGCTCCGGGACCGCCTTCCTACGAGCAGTACTTC	CASSQAPGPPSYEQYF
TRBJ2-7	TRBV4-1	NA	14	NA	TGCGCCAGCAGCCAAGAATTACAGGGCTACGAGCAGTACTTC	CASSQELQGYEQYF
TRBJ2-7	TRBV6-1	NA	15	NA	TGTGCCAGCAGGGGCCTCCAGGGCTCGCCTTACGAGCAGTACTTC	CASRGLQGSPYEQYF
TRBJ1-4	TRBV18	NA	13	NA	TGTGCCAGCTCACCTTCAACTAATGAAAAACTGTTTTTT	CASSPSTNEKLFF
TRBJ2-7	TRBV2	NA	14	NA	TGTGCCAGCAGTACAGGGAAGGGCAGGGACGAGCAGTACTTC	CASSTGKGRDEQYF
TRBJ2-5	TRBV18	NA	15	NA	TGTGCCAGCTCACCACCGGGGAGAGTAAAAGAGACCCAGTACTTC	CASSPPGRVKETQYF
TRBJ1-4	TRBV5-6	NA	16	TRBD1	TGTGCCAGCAGTCCTCGGACAGGGGCCACGAATGAAAAACTGTTTTTT	CASSPRTGATNEKLFF
TRBJ2-7	TRBV2	NA	13	NA	TGTGCCAGCAAGTGGACCTTGACCTACGAGCAGTACTTC	CASKWTLTYEQYF
TRBJ2-7	TRBV5-6	once	16	TRBD2	TGTGCCAGCAGCCTATGGGAGGGGATGAGCTCCTACGAGCAGTACTTC	CASSLWEGMSSYEQYF
TRBJ1-1	TRBV7-2	NA	14	NA	TGTGCCAGCAGCCGACAGAGTATGAACACTGAAGCTTTCTTT	CASSRQSMNTEAFF
TRBJ1-2	TRBV6-5	NA	11	TRBD1	TGTGCCAGCAAACAGGGGCATGGCTACACCTTC	CASKQGHGYTF
TRBJ1-2	TRBV23-1	NA	15	NA	TGCGCCAGCAGTCTGAGGAGCGCTCCCTTCTATGGCTACACCTTC	CASSLRSAPFYGYTF
TRBJ1-2	TRBV15	NA	13	TRBD1	TGTGCCACCAGCACGACAGGGGGCAATGGCTACACCTTC	CATSTTGGNGYTF
TRBJ1-2	TRBV27	NA	14	NA	TGTGCCAGCAGTTCCCGGGCCGGGCTCTATGGCTACACCTTC	CASSSRAGLYGYTF
TRBJ2-7	TRBV19	NA	18	TRBD2	TGTGCCAGTAGTTCCCGGCAACTAGCGGGAACACGGGCCTACGAGCAGTACTTC	CASSSRQLAGTRAYEQYF
TRBJ1-1	TRBV7-2	NA	15	TRBD1	TGTGCCAGCAGCTTTCAAACGACAGGGGGCACTGAAGCTTTCTTT	CASSFQTTGGTEAFF
TRBJ2-7	TRBV18	NA	16	TRBD1	TGTGCCAGCTCACCAGGACAGGTAGGGGGCCCTTACGAGCAGTACTTC	CASSPGQVGGPYEQYF
TRBJ2-1	TRBV12-5	NA	19	NA	TGTGCTAGTGGTTTGGTAGAACCGGCGGCTAGGGCCACCTACAATGAGCAGTTCTTC	CASGLVEPAARATYNEQFF
TRBJ2-1	TRBV6-5	NA	12	NA	TGTGCCAGCAGCCCCACTTGGAATGAGCAGTTCTTC	CASSPTWNEQFF
TRBJ2-1	TRBV2	few	11	NA	TGTGCCAGCAGTGACGCCAATGAGCAGTTCTTC	CASSDANEQFF
TRBJ1-6	TRBV4-3	NA	13	NA	TGCGCCAGCAGCCAACGAACAGGTCTTCCCCTCCACTTT	CASSQRTGLPLHF
TRBJ2-5	TRBV6-5	NA	11	NA	TGTGCCAGCAGCCAGGGGGGGACCCAGTACTTC	CASSQGGTQYF
TRBJ2-7	TRBV19	NA	13	NA	TGTGCCAGCCAAACCGGGACAAACTACGAGCAGTACTTC	CASQTGTNYEQYF
TRBJ1-1	TRBV11-2	NA	15	TRBD1	TGTGCCAGCAGCGGAACCGGGACAGGGCTCACTGAAGCTTTCTTT	CASSGTGTGLTEAFF
TRBJ2-3	TRBV12-5	NA	13	NA	TGTGCTAGTGGTTTGGTAACAAACAGCGTCACGTATTTT	CASGLVTNSVTYF
TRBJ2-1	TRBV10-3	NA	12	NA	TGTGCCATCAGCCTGTTGGGAGATGAGCAGTTCTTC	CAISLLGDEQFF
TRBJ1-4	TRBV19	few	14	NA	TGTGCCAGTAGTCCCGGTGGACTCGGTGAAAAACTGTTTTTT	CASSPGGLGEKLFF
TRBJ1-2	TRBV27	NA	14	NA	TGTGCCAGCTCATCCGACGTAACCTATCGTGGCTACACCTTC	CASSSDVTYRGYTF
TRBJ2-5	TRBV5-4	NA	14	TRBD2	TGTGCCAGCAGCTTTTCTAGCGGCCAAGAGACCCAGTACTTC	CASSFSSGQETQYF
TRBJ2-3	TRBV9	NA	13	NA	TGTGCCAGCAGCGTAGGAGGGGATGATACGCAGTATTTT	CASSVGGDDTQYF
TRBJ1-1	TRBV27	NA	15	NA	TGTGCCAGCAGTTTAGCTGGGGGAATGAACACTGAAGCTTTCTTT	CASSLAGGMNTEAFF
TRBJ2-1	TRBV29-1	NA	13	NA	TGCAGCGTTCCGACCCTCTCCTACAATGAGCAGTTCTTC	CSVPTLSYNEQFF
TRBJ2-7	TRBV4-1	NA	13	NA	TGCGCCAGCAGCCACAAAGACAGCTACGAGCAGTACTTC	CASSHKDSYEQYF
TRBJ2-3	TRBV7-2	NA	13	NA	TGTGCCAGCAGCTTAGTTCGCGGGGATACGCAGTATTTT	CASSLVRGDTQYF
TRBJ2-7	TRBV5-4	NA	16	NA	TGTGCCAGCAGCTTAGATCCGACAGGCCTAACCTACGAGCAGTACTTC	CASSLDPTGLTYEQYF
TRBJ1-1	TRBV5-1	NA	14	NA	TGCGCCAGCAGCTTGGAGCTCCTGAACACTGAAGCTTTCTTT	CASSLELLNTEAFF
TRBJ2-7	TRBV30	NA	11	NA	TGTGCCTGGGGTCCCACAGTCGAGCAGTACTTC	CAWGPTVEQYF
TRBJ1-5	TRBV5-1	NA	15	NA	TGCGCCAGCAGCTTGGAGGGCACCCGCGCTCAGCCCCAGCATTTT	CASSLEGTRAQPQHF
TRBJ2-1	TRBV9	NA	14	TRBD1	TGTGCCAGCAGCGCCCAGGGGGCGTTGGATGAGCAGTTCTTC	CASSAQGALDEQFF
TRBJ1-6	TRBV5-4	NA	14	NA	TGTGCCAGCAGCCGGACAGCCCATAATTCACCCCTCCACTTT	CASSRTAHNSPLHF
TRBJ2-7	TRBV4-3	NA	16	NA	TGCGCCAGCAGCCAAGATCTTAGGGGGAGCTCCTACGAGCAGTACTTC	CASSQDLRGSSYEQYF
TRBJ1-6	TRBV9	NA	14	TRBD1	TGTGCCAGCAGCGGCGGGACAGGGGCCTCACCCCTCCACTTT	CASSGGTGASPLHF
TRBJ2-7	TRBV7-2	NA	14	TRBD2	TGTGCCAGCAGCCTCGGGGGGGTGGGCTACGAGCAGTACTTC	CASSLGGVGYEQYF
TRBJ2-7	TRBV12-5	NA	16	TRBD1	TGTGCTAGTGGTTTGGTACTGGGACAGGGGGCGCCTGAGCAGTACTTC	CASGLVLGQGAPEQYF
TRBJ1-1	TRBV11-2	NA	11	NA	TGTGCCAGCAGCTCACCAGGGGCCGCTTTCTTT	CASSSPGAAFF
TRBJ1-5	TRBV29-1	NA	14	NA	TGCAGCGTTATTTGGTTGGAAGACAATCAGCCCCAGCATTTT	CSVIWLEDNQPQHF
TRBJ2-1	TRBV5-1	NA	15	TRBD2	TGCGCCAGCAGCTCGACTAGCGGGGTTTACAATGAGCAGTTCTTC	CASSSTSGVYNEQFF
TRBJ2-7	TRBV6-1	NA	15	TRBD1	TGTGCCAGCAGAGTTGGGACAGGGGTGGCCTACGAGCAGTACTTC	CASRVGTGVAYEQYF
TRBJ2-1	TRBV29-1	NA	12	NA	TGCAGCGTTGATGCCGGGTACAATGAGCAGTTCTTC	CSVDAGYNEQFF
TRBJ1-1	TRBV29-1	NA	13	TRBD1	TGCAGCGTTCCGGCAGGGGGGAACACTGAAGCTTTCTTT	CSVPAGGNTEAFF
TRBJ1-1	TRBV6-5	NA	15	NA	TGTGCCAGCAGTTACTCGGGTATGGTGAACACTGAAGCTTTCTTT	CASSYSGMVNTEAFF
TRBJ1-1	TRBV5-1	NA	17	NA	TGCGCCAGCAGCTTGGAATTGGCAGGCCGGCGGAACACTGAAGCTTTCTTT	CASSLELAGRRNTEAFF
TRBJ1-5	TRBV10-1	few	13	NA	TGCGCCAGCAGTGACCACGGGAACCAGCCCCAGCATTTT	CASSDHGNQPQHF
TRBJ1-2	TRBV5-6	NA	14	TRBD1	TGTGCCAGCAGCTTGGGGGACAGCCTCTATGGCTACACCTTC	CASSLGDSLYGYTF
TRBJ2-1	TRBV11-1	NA	16	TRBD1	TGTGCCAGCAGCTTAAGTGCGGGACAGGGAATCTATGAGCAGTTCTTC	CASSLSAGQGIYEQFF